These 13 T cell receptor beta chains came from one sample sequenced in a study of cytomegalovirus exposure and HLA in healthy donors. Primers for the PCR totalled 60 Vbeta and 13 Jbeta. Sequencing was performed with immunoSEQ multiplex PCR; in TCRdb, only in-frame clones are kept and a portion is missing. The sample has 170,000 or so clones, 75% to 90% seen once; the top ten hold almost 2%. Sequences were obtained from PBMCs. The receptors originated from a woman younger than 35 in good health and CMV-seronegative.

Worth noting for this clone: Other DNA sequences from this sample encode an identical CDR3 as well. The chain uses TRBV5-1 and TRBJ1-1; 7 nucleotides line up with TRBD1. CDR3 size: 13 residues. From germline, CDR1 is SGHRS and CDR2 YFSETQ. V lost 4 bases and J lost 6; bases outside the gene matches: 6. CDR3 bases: TGCGCCAGCAGCCTTACAGGGGAGGCTGAAGCTTTCTTT. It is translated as CASSLTGEAEAFF.

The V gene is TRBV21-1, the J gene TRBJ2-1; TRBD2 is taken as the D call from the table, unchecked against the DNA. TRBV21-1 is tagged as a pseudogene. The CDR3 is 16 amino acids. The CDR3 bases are TGTGCCAGCAGCCCAGGGAGGTGGACTTCCTACAATGAGCAGTTCTTC. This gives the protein CASSPGRWTSYNEQFF.

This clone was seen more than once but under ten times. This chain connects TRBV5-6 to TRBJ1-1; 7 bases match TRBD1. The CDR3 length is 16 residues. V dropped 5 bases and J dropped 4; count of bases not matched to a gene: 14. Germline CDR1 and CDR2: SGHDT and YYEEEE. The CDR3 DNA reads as TGTGCCAGCAGACGGGGGAGACAGGGCGTAGGCACTGAAGCTTTCTTT. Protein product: CASRRGRQGVGTEAFF. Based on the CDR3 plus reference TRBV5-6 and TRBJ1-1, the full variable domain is DAGVTQSPTHLIKTRGQQVTLRCSPKSGHDTVSWYQQALGQGPQFIFQYYEEEERQRGNFPDRFSGHQFPNYSSELNVNALLLGDSALYLCASRRGRQGVGTEAFFGQGTRLTVV.

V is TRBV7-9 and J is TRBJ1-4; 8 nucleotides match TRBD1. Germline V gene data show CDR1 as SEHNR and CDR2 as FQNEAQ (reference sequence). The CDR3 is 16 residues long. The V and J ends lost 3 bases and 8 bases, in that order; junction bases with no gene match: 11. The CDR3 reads CASSFDPGQGQEKLFF. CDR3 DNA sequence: TGTGCCAGCAGCTTCGATCCCGGACAGGGACAGGAAAAACTGTTTTTT.

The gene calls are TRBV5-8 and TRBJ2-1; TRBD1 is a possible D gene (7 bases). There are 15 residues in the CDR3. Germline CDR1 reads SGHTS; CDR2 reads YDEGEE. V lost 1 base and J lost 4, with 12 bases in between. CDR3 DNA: TGTGCCAGCAGCTTGTTCAGGGGGACTTACAATGAGCAGTTCTTC. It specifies CASSLFRGTYNEQFF.

The CDR3 protein is CASSEESGPANTGELFF. CDR3 in DNA: TGTGCCAGCAGTGAAGAAAGCGGGCCAGCGAACACCGGGGAGCTGTTTTTT. The chain links TRBV2 to TRBJ2-2, with a tentative D call TRBD2 (6 bases). Germline-derived CDR1 and CDR2 are SNHLY and FYNNEI. V was trimmed by 1 base and J by 0 bases, leaving 12 bases between them. The CDR3 totals 17 residues. Using reference TRBV2 and TRBJ2-2 for the parts outside the CDR3, the full variable domain is EPEVTQTPSHQVTQMGQEVILRCVPISNHLYFYWYRQILGQKVEFLVSFYNNEISEKSEIFDDQFSVERPDGSNFTLKIRSTKLEDSAMYFCASSEESGPANTGELFFGEGSRLTVL.

The CDR3 DNA reads as TGTGCCAGCAGCTTAGTGGGGACTAGCGGGGCCAATGAGCAGTTCTTC. It encodes CASSLVGTSGANEQFF. The chain joins TRBV7-2 to TRBJ2-1; TRBD2 matches at 13 bases. The CDR3 totals 16 residues. Germline V gives CDR1 SGHTA, CDR2 FQGNSA. V trimming: 1 base; J trimming: 6 bases; junction bases outside the gene matches: 3.

The CDR3 sequence: CASGGLAGGETQYF. The CDR3 nucleotides are TGTGCCAGTGGCGGACTAGCGGGTGGAGAGACCCAGTACTTC. V gene TRBV19 combines with J gene TRBJ2-5; TRBD2 agrees at 11 bases. The CDR3 consists of 14 residues. CDR1 is LNHDA, CDR2 SQIVND, per germline (reference sequence). V was pared by 8 bases and J by 4 bases, with 6 bases of the junction left unmatched.

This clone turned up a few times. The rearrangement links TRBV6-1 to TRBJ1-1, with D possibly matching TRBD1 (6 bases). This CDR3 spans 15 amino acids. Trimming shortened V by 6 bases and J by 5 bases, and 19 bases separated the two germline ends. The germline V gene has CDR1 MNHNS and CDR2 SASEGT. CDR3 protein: CASRVGGRGPTEAFF. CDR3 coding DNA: TGTGCCAGCAGAGTGGGCGGCAGGGGTCCAACTGAAGCTTTCTTT.

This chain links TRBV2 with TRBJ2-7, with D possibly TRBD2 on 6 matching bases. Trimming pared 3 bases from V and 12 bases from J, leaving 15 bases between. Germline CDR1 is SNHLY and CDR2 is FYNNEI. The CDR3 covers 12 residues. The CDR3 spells CASSEVGGDWYF. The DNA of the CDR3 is TGTGCCAGCAGTGAGGTCGGGGGAGATTGGTACTTC.

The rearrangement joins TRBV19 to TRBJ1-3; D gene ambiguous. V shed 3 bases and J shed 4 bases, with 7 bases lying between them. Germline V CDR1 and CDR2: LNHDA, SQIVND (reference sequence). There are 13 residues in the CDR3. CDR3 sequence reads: CASSMGFGNTIYF. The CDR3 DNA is TGTGCCAGTAGTATGGGCTTCGGAAACACCATATATTTT.

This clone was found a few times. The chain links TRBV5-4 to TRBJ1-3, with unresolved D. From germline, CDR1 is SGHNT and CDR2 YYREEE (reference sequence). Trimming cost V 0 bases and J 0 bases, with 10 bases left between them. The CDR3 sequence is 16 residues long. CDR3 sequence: CASSLDQVRSGNTIYF. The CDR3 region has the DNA TGTGCCAGCAGCTTGGATCAGGTCCGCTCTGGAAACACCATATATTTT.

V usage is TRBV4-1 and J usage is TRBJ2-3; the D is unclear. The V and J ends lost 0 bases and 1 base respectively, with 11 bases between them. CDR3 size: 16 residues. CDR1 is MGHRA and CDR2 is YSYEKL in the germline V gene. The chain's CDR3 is CASSQDPGVGTDTQYF. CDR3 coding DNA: TGCGCCAGCAGCCAAGATCCTGGAGTTGGCACAGATACGCAGTATTTT.